This is a list of T cell receptor beta chains from one sample in a study of regulatory T cells in long-lasting Graves disease. TCRdb itself ran the multiplex PCR reads through MiXCR, one entry per CDR3 protein. The sample consists of 200,000 to 250,000 distinct CDR3 sequences, around 20% of them appearing once. Sequences were derived from peripheral blood mononuclear cells (PBMCs), sampled at new diagnosis, from a patient treated with antithyroid drugs. The receptors derive from a female donor with Graves disease. CDR3s include the opening cysteine and the closing phenylalanine or tryptophan. A D gene is named only where the DNA matches it firmly. Where a row states a size, it is once, few, many or the class of an expanded clone; other rows omit it.

.	TRBJ2-1	TRBV11-2	.	16	CASSQDRGLRRNEQFF	TGTGCCAGCAGCCAAGATCGAGGACTAAGGAGAAATGAGCAGTTCTTC
.	TRBJ2-3	TRBV28	many	12	CASSQATDTQYF	TGTGCCAGCAGCCAGGCGACAGATACGCAGTATTTT
TRBD1	TRBJ1-3	TRBV7-2	few	15	CASSLFSGGRNTIYF	TGTGCCAGCAGCTTATTCTCAGGGGGACGAAACACCATATATTTT
TRBD2	TRBJ2-2	TRBV18	.	17	CASSPRQREGPGGELFF	TGTGCCAGCTCACCCCGCCAGCGGGAGGGCCCCGGCGGGGAGCTGTTTTTT
.	TRBJ2-5	TRBV9	few	13	CASSVGGHETQYF	TGTGCCAGCAGCGTAGGGGGGCACGAGACCCAGTACTTC
TRBD2	TRBJ2-5	TRBV7-8	many	15	CASSLVAGSQETQYF	TGTGCCAGCAGCTTAGTAGCGGGGAGTCAAGAGACCCAGTACTTC
.	TRBJ2-5	TRBV7-2	many	14	CASSLTGGAETQYF	TGTGCCAGCAGCTTAACGGGGGGCGCGGAGACCCAGTACTTC
.	TRBJ2-2	TRBV7-9	.	13	CASSLMNTGEPFF	TGTGCCAGCAGCTTAATGAACACCGGGGAGCCGTTTTTT
.	TRBJ1-1	TRBV2	many	11	CASSLEIEAFF	TGTGCCAGCAGTTTGGAGATTGAAGCTTTCTTT
.	TRBJ2-2	TRBV29-1	.	13	CGSAGHRTRELFF	TGCGGCTCCGCGGGACACCGCACCAGGGAGCTGTTTTTT
.	TRBJ1-5	TRBV7-8	many	17	CASSLELGRGRNQPQHF	TGTGCCAGCAGCTTAGAATTGGGCAGGGGACGCAATCAGCCCCAGCATTTT
TRBD1	TRBJ1-2	TRBV20-1	many	13	CSASTGFGYGYTF	TGCAGTGCTTCGACAGGGTTTGGCTATGGCTACACCTTC
TRBD1	TRBJ2-2	TRBV10-3	.	14	CAIRGDSNTGELFF	TGTGCCATCAGGGGGGACAGCAACACCGGGGAGCTGTTTTTT
TRBD1	TRBJ2-7	TRBV5-1	many	14	CASSFTGTGNEQYF	TGCGCCAGCAGCTTCACCGGGACAGGGAACGAGCAGTACTTC
.	TRBJ2-3	TRBV6-2/TRBV6-3	.	12	CASSYPTDTQYF	TGTGCCAGCAGTTATCCCACAGATACGCAGTATTTT
.	TRBJ2-7	TRBV6-2/TRBV6-3	.	14	CASRSGRGSYEQYF	TGTGCCAGCAGGTCCGGCAGGGGTTCCTACGAGCAGTACTTC
TRBD2	TRBJ2-1	TRBV4-3	.	15	CASSQGGGGYNEQFF	TGCGCCAGCAGCCAAGGCGGGGGGGGGTACAATGAGCAGTTCTTC
TRBD1	TRBJ2-3	TRBV11-3	once	15	CASSIGTGGTDTQYF	TGTGCCAGCAGCATAGGGACAGGGGGCACAGATACGCAGTATTTT
TRBD1	TRBJ1-1	TRBV7-9	many	14	CASSFAGGYTEAFF	TGTGCCAGCAGCTTCGCAGGGGGCTACACTGAAGCTTTCTTT
.	TRBJ2-1	TRBV3-1	many	14	CASSQDWVGNEQFF	TGTGCCAGCAGCCAAGATTGGGTTGGCAATGAGCAGTTCTTC
.	TRBJ2-2	TRBV15	.	14	CATSPPLDTGGLFF	TGTGCCACCAGCCCTCCGTTGGACACCGGGGGGCTGTTTTTT
.	TRBJ2-7	TRBV5-1	many	14	CASSPSGIYYEQYF	TGCGCCAGCAGTCCCAGCGGAATATACTACGAGCAGTACTTC
.	TRBJ1-5	TRBV20-1	few	15	CSASPWGDSNQPQHF	TGCAGTGCTAGCCCCTGGGGGGATAGCAATCAGCCCCAGCATTTT
.	TRBJ2-1	TRBV7-2	many	13	CASSFLYYNEQFF	TGTGCCAGCAGCTTTCTATACTACAATGAGCAGTTCTTC
.	TRBJ2-1	TRBV6-5	many	13	CASSSTGYNEQFF	TGTGCCAGCAGTTCGACAGGCTACAATGAGCAGTTCTTC
.	TRBJ2-2	TRBV5-1	many	15	CASSFFSYGSGELFF	TGCGCCAGCAGCTTTTTTTCATATGGGTCCGGGGAGCTGTTTTTT
.	TRBJ2-5	TRBV18	many	15	CASSPLRGEQETQYF	TGTGCCAGCTCACCCCTCAGGGGGGAACAAGAGACCCAGTACTTC
TRBD1	TRBJ1-3	TRBV2	many	18	CASRPGTGVFGSGNTIYF	TGTGCCAGCAGGCCCGGGACAGGGGTTTTCGGCTCTGGAAACACCATATATTTT
.	TRBJ1-6	TRBV9	few	15	CASSVEERPYSPLHF	TGTGCCAGCAGCGTAGAAGAGAGACCTTATTCACCCCTCCACTTT
TRBD1	TRBJ1-2	TRBV5-5	.	12	CASSRQGKRSIF	TGTGCCAGCAGCCGACAGGGGAAAAGGTCGATCTTC
.	TRBJ2-7	TRBV28	many	14	CASSPGQKMREQYF	TGTGCCAGCAGTCCGGGACAAAAGATGAGGGAGCAGTACTTC
.	TRBJ1-5	TRBV19	many	15	CASSAGGGSSQPQHF	TGTGCCAGTAGTGCCGGGGGGGGGTCGAGTCAGCCCCAGCATTTT
.	TRBJ1-5	TRBV29-1	.	13	CSVELTSGQPQHF	TGCAGCGTTGAGTTAACCTCCGGTCAGCCCCAGCATTTT
.	TRBJ1-4	TRBV7-9	many	15	CASRSHREANEKLFF	TGTGCCAGCAGGTCCCACCGGGAGGCTAATGAAAAACTGTTTTTT
.	TRBJ1-2	TRBV2	many	14	CASSEEGTPYGYTF	TGTGCCAGCAGTGAGGAGGGTACCCCCTATGGCTACACCTTC
.	TRBJ2-2	TRBV29-1	.	14	CSVTGTPNTGELFF	TGCAGCGTCACCGGGACACCGAACACCGGGGAGCTGTTTTTT
.	TRBJ2-5	TRBV30	many	12	CAWSVYGETQYF	TGTGCCTGGAGTGTGTATGGAGAGACCCAGTACTTC
TRBD1	TRBJ1-2	TRBV10-3	.	11	CAIRGQGGYTF	TGTGCCATCAGGGGACAGGGTGGCTACACCTTC
TRBD1	TRBJ2-7	TRBV2	many	14	CASTTGQGYPEQYF	TGTGCCAGCACTACGGGACAGGGTTATCCCGAGCAGTACTTC
.	TRBJ1-5	TRBV7-2	many	14	CASSLLGDGQPQHF	TGTGCCAGCAGCTTGCTAGGGGATGGTCAGCCCCAGCATTTT
TRBD2	TRBJ2-1	TRBV5-1	many	15	CASMGTSGFYNEQFF	TGTGCCAGCATGGGGACTAGCGGATTCTACAATGAGCAGTTCTTC
.	TRBJ2-2	TRBV2	many	14	CASSGGAGTGELFF	TGTGCCAGTTCAGGGGGGGCTGGCACCGGGGAGCTGTTTTTT
.	TRBJ2-3	TRBV19	once	16	CASSIRRSTSTDTQYF	TGTGCCAGTAGTATAAGGAGGTCCACTAGCACAGATACGCAGTATTTT
.	TRBJ2-3	TRBV6-2/TRBV6-3	many	14	CASSKLGPADTQYF	TGTGCCAGCAGCAAACTGGGGCCTGCAGATACGCAGTATTTT
.	TRBJ2-5	TRBV6-1	many	13	CASSDSWGKTQYF	TGTGCCAGCAGTGACTCCTGGGGGAAGACCCAGTACTTC
TRBD1	TRBJ2-7	TRBV10-1	many	15	CASSELDRGLIEQYF	TGCGCCAGCAGTGAGCTGGACAGGGGGCTCATCGAGCAGTACTTC
TRBD1	TRBJ1-5	TRBV20-1	.	15	CSATNPGQGNQPQHF	TGCAGTGCCACAAATCCGGGACAGGGGAATCAGCCCCAGCATTTT
TRBD2	TRBJ2-3	TRBV11-2	many	16	CASSSLQAGDADTQYF	TGTGCCAGCAGCTCACTACAGGCGGGGGACGCGGATACGCAGTATTTT
.	TRBJ1-6	TRBV5-5	few	15	CASRPPGGINSPLHF	TGTGCCAGCAGACCCCCCGGCGGAATTAATTCACCCCTCCACTTT
.	TRBJ2-5	TRBV20-1	many	14	CSARDKGPGETQYF	TGCAGTGCTAGAGATAAGGGGCCGGGAGAGACCCAGTACTTC
.	TRBJ2-1	TRBV20-1	many	14	CSARGRASYNEQFF	TGCAGTGCTAGAGGGAGGGCCTCCTACAATGAGCAGTTCTTC
TRBD1	TRBJ1-2	TRBV10-3	many	15	CAISAPGQAKYGYTF	TGTGCCATCAGTGCACCGGGACAGGCGAAATATGGCTACACCTTC
.	TRBJ2-3	TRBV27	many	15	CASSLDWRATDTQYF	TGTGCCAGCAGTTTAGATTGGCGGGCCACAGATACGCAGTATTTT
TRBD2	TRBJ2-3	TRBV20-1	many	16	CSARAVGTILTDTQYF	TGCAGTGCTAGGGCCGTCGGGACTATTCTCACAGATACGCAGTATTTT
.	TRBJ2-5	TRBV5-6	many	13	CASNSGGAQTQYF	TGTGCCAGCAATTCAGGGGGGGCCCAGACCCAGTACTTC
TRBD1	TRBJ2-5	TRBV20-1	many	14	CSARDRGQGGTQYF	TGCAGTGCTAGAGATCGGGGACAGGGAGGGACCCAGTACTTC